This TCR beta chain derives from a study of response to subunit inactivated influenza vaccine. Trimming left V 0 bases short and J 2 bases short, with 8 bases between. CDR1 and CDR2 (germline): SGHTA, FQGNSA. CDR3 length equals 15 residues. Notes on this clonotype: This may stem from a read error, because a much larger clone lies one nucleotide away.

TCRdb independently ran MiXCR on the RT-PCR reads; one entry per CDR3 protein. The repertoire has about 650,000 distinct CDR3 sequences, around 16% of them found once; the top ten carry approximately 10%. V is TRBV7-2 and J is TRBJ1-5; D might be TRBD1 (5 bases). Sample: PBMCs from blood, taken roughly 12 days after vaccination. This TCR was recovered from a man aged 45-65 years who received an inactivated influenza vaccine. In nucleotides, the CDR3 is TGTGCCAGCAGCTTAGCATTAGGGGGCAATCAGCCCCAGCATTTT. Amino acid sequence: CASSLALGGNQPQHF.